This TCR beta chain is drawn from a study of regulatory T cells in long-lasting Graves disease. This CDR3 is built from 14 residues. V lost 5 bases and J lost 5; bases outside the gene matches: 8. The germline CDR1 and CDR2 sequences are SGHTA and FQGNSA. Construction of the TCR beta libraries employed iRepertoire HTBI primers in conjunction with Arm-PCR of CDR3 regions. TCRdb re-analysed the multiplex PCR reads in MiXCR, keeping a single row per CDR3 protein. In the table there are about 450,000 distinct CDR3 sequences, 16% of which are singletons. This clonotype occurred many times. Sample time point: newly diagnosed GD, antithyroid drugs for less than 3 months. TCR sequences were obtained from RNA taken from PBMCs. A further study also used this sample, focusing on T cells in Graves' hyperthyroidism and ophthalmopathy.

The TCR comes from a woman aged 25-40 years with Graves disease. V gene TRBV7-2 combines with J gene TRBJ2-5, with 7 bases fitting TRBD2. This specimen was peripheral blood mononuclear cells (PBMCs), taken at new diagnosis, from a patient treated with antithyroid drugs. CDR3 loop: CASSLREVGETQYF. The DNA of the CDR3 is TGTGCCAGCAGCCTTCGGGAGGTCGGGGAGACCCAGTACTTC.